The rows below give T cell receptor beta chains drawn from one sample of a study of CD8 T cell repertoires and HIV-1 epitope variants. No antigen has been assigned to these receptors. Clones were sequenced by immunoSEQ multiplex PCR, and TCRdb holds only the in-frame ones, with some missing. The sample carries more than 4,000 clones, 60% to 80% recorded once. The sequenced sample consisted of cultured CD8+ T cells derived from PBMCs. The receptors were sampled from a male donor with HIV. The CDR3 runs from the conserved cysteine through the conserved F or W. A D gene is named only where the DNA matches it firmly. The size field is filled for only some rows; it gives once, few, many or a size class.

TGTGCCAGCAGTTATCGTCGGGGTAACTACGAGCAGTACTTC	CASSYRRGNYEQYF	TRBJ2-7	-	once	TRBV6-5
TGTGCCAGCAGTGAAACTACGTACCACGAGCAGTACTTC	CASSETTYHEQYF	TRBJ2-7	-	-	TRBV6-1
TGTGCCAGCAGTGTTCAGGGGTCGGACTATGGCTACACCTTC	CASSVQGSDYGYTF	TRBJ1-2	-	-	TRBV27
TGTGCCAGCAGTAGACAGGGGTCGGTCTACGAGCAGTACTTC	CASSRQGSVYEQYF	TRBJ2-7	TRBD1	-	TRBV28
TGTGCCAGCAGTTTCCCGGACAGCCACTATGGCTACACCTTC	CASSFPDSHYGYTF	TRBJ1-2	-	-	TRBV28
TGTGCCAGCAGCTTGGGCGGGGGGAACAACGAGCAGTACTTC	CASSLGGGNNEQYF	TRBJ2-7	TRBD2	-	TRBV7-2
TGTGCCTGGATGGACAAACTGGGTAAGGCTGAAGCTTTCTTT	CAWMDKLGKAEAFF	TRBJ1-1	-	-	TRBV30
TGCGCCAGCAGCCAAGAATTGGCAGGGTCCTACGAGCAGTACTTC	CASSQELAGSYEQYF	TRBJ2-7	-	-	TRBV4-1
TGTGCCAGCAGCTTGGGCTCTAGGGATGCTTTCTTT	CASSLGSRDAFF	TRBJ1-1	-	-	TRBV4-2
TGTGCCAGCAGCTACACAGGGGTCCTCCTGACTTTC	CASSYTGVLLTF	TRBJ2-6	TRBD1	once	TRBV7-9
TGTGCCAGCAGAGCGGGGACTCAGCCCCAGCATTTT	CASRAGTQPQHF	TRBJ1-5	-	medium-sized	TRBV7-9
TGTGCCAGCAGTACGGACAGGGATGATCATGAAAAACTGTTTTTT	CASSTDRDDHEKLFF	TRBJ1-4	TRBD1	-	TRBV28
TGTGCCAGCACCTTAAAAGGGGGGACTGAAGCTTTCTTT	CASTLKGGTEAFF	TRBJ1-1	-	-	TRBV2
TGTGCCAGCAGTTCAGATGTCTCGGCCTACGAGCAGTACTTC	CASSSDVSAYEQYF	TRBJ2-7	-	-	TRBV28
TGTGCCAGCAGCGCGGGGACAGGCGAAACCTACGAGCAGTACTTC	CASSAGTGETYEQYF	TRBJ2-7	TRBD1	few	TRBV7-6
TGTGCCAGCAGCTTGAATTATGGGACAGATAATTCACCCCTCCACTTT	CASSLNYGTDNSPLHF	TRBJ1-6	TRBD1	-	TRBV5-4
TGTGCCAGCAGTACTCACCCGGGACAGGGGGGACTAGCGGCCTTCTCCTACGAGCAGTACTTC	CASSTHPGQGGLAAFSYEQYF	TRBJ2-7	-	-	TRBV28
TGTGCCAGCAGCGTAGGGACAGACACCGGGGAGCTGTTTTTT	CASSVGTDTGELFF	TRBJ2-2	-	-	TRBV9
TGTGCCAGCAGCCCGCGACATCGCGAATACAATGAGCAGTTCTTC	CASSPRHREYNEQFF	TRBJ2-1	-	-	TRBV4-2
TGTGCCAGCAGTTTAGACAGGGACCTGTCCTTTGCCAGGGAAGCTTTCTTT	CASSLDRDLSFAREAFF	TRBJ1-1	TRBD1	-	TRBV28
TGTGCCAGCAGCTCCTCCGGGACAACGGAGACCCAGTACTTC	CASSSSGTTETQYF	TRBJ2-5	-	once	TRBV9
TGTGCCAGCAGTCCCGGGACAGGGGGGATCTACGAGCAGTACTTC	CASSPGTGGIYEQYF	TRBJ2-7	TRBD1	once	TRBV11-3
TGTGCCAGCAGCTTAGAATCAAGTTCCAAGCTGTTTTTT	CASSLESSSKLFF	TRBJ2-2	-	-	TRBV11-3
TGTGCCAGCAGTCCCACCGGGCCCAGCACAGATACGCAGTATTTT	CASSPTGPSTDTQYF	TRBJ2-3	-	-	TRBV7-2
TGTGCCAGCAGCTTGGATACAGGGGGCGGCCAGCCCCAGCATTTT	CASSLDTGGGQPQHF	TRBJ1-5	TRBD1	few	TRBV5-5
TGTGCCAGCAGCCCAGGGGGTTTGGGCACTGAAGCTTTCTTT	CASSPGGLGTEAFF	TRBJ1-1	TRBD1	-	TRBV6-5
TGTGCCAGCAGTTTATACGGCTCCTACGAGCAGTACTTC	CASSLYGSYEQYF	TRBJ2-7	-	-	TRBV28
TGTGCCAGTAGTCCCTGGGGCGGGTCCTACGAGCAGTACTTC	CASSPWGGSYEQYF	TRBJ2-7	-	-	TRBV19
TGTGCCAGCAGCTTACACGGTCCGGGGGCGGGTGACACTGAAGCTTTCTTT	CASSLHGPGAGDTEAFF	TRBJ1-1	-	-	TRBV7-2
TGCGCCAGCAGCTTGGTGGAGGGCTCCACAGATACGCAGTATTTT	CASSLVEGSTDTQYF	TRBJ2-3	-	-	TRBV5-1
TGTGCCAGTAGTATCGGCAGGGGGGACACTGAAGCTTTCTTT	CASSIGRGDTEAFF	TRBJ1-1	TRBD1	-	TRBV19
TGTGCCACCAGCATTACGACAGGGGTTGTGGACAATGAGCAGTTCTTC	CATSITTGVVDNEQFF	TRBJ2-1	TRBD1	-	TRBV15
TGTGCCAGCTCCCGGGGACAGGGGGAAGGTCAGCCCCAGCATTTT	CASSRGQGEGQPQHF	TRBJ1-5	TRBD1	few	TRBV18